The 24 T cell receptor beta chains below were found in one sample sequenced in a study of cytomegalovirus exposure and HLA in healthy donors. 13 Jbeta primers and 60 Vbeta primers were used for the PCR. Sequencing was performed with immunoSEQ multiplex PCR; in TCRdb, only in-frame clones are kept and a portion is missing. The table has about 150,000 clones, around 10% seen once. The sample consisted of PBMCs. These TCRs come from a male donor in good health and CMV-seronegative.

The chain is built from TRBV14 and TRBJ2-5; 7 nucleotides match TRBD1. Germline values: CDR1 SGHDN, CDR2 FVKESK. CDR3 length: 14 amino acids. V lost 1 base to trimming and J lost 2 bases; unmatched junction nucleotides: 1. CDR3 nucleotides: TGTGCCAGCAGCCAAGGGGACAGTCAAGAGACCCAGTACTTC. This translates into CASSQGDSQETQYF.

The chain uses TRBV28 and TRBJ2-2; possible D gene TRBD2, 6 bases. CDR3 size: 16 residues. CDR1 and CDR2 (germline): MDHEN, SYDVKM. V shed 6 bases and J shed 5 bases, with 19 bases lying between them. The CDR3 nucleotides read TGTGCCAGCAGGATGCCAGGGAGAGGAGGGACCGGGGAGCTGTTTTTT. Residues: CASRMPGRGGTGELFF.

The chain joins TRBV9 to TRBJ2-3, with TRBD2 identical over 9 bases. Per the germline V gene, CDR1 is SGDLS and CDR2 is YYNGEE. The CDR3 contains 15 residues. V was clipped by 2 bases and J by 2 bases; unmatched bases: 3. CDR3 sequence (DNA): TGTGCCAGCAGCGTTAGCGGGAGAGACACAGATACGCAGTATTTT. Its translation is CASSVSGRDTDTQYF.

This clone was seen only once. The rearrangement uses TRBV7-2 and TRBJ1-5; 10 nucleotides line up with TRBD1. The CDR3 is made up of 15 amino acids. J was trimmed by 5 bases and V by 5 bases; bases with no gene match: 6. Germline CDR1 SGHTA, CDR2 FQGNSA. The CDR3: CASSPSGTGDQPQHF. DNA of the CDR3: TGTGCCAGCAGCCCATCCGGGACAGGGGATCAGCCCCAGCATTTT.

A note on this clone: Additional DNA sequences in this sample encode the identical CDR3. This rearrangement joins TRBV13 to TRBJ1-1, with a possible D match to TRBD1 (5 bases). The CDR3 contains 12 residues. Germline V CDR1 and CDR2: PRHDT, FYEKMQ (reference sequence). The V gene lost 5 bases and the J gene lost 7 bases, with 11 bases spanning the gap. The CDR3 here is CASSPGRGEAFF. The CDR3 bases are TGTGCCAGCAGCCCAGGGCGGGGTGAAGCTTTCTTT.

V and J are TRBV4-2 and TRBJ1-1; D is perhaps TRBD1 (5 bases). V lost 0 bases and J lost 7, with 12 bases in between. This CDR3 spans 14 amino acids. The V gene's germline CDR1 is LGHNA and CDR2 YNFKEQ. In DNA, the CDR3 is TGTGCCAGCAGCCAAGATTGGAACCAGGGTGAAGCTTTCTTT. It yields the protein CASSQDWNQGEAFF.

The chain links TRBV19 to TRBJ1-2; possible D gene TRBD1, 6 bases. This CDR3 comprises 15 residues. Germline V lookup: CDR1 LNHDA, CDR2 SQIVND (reference sequence). V gave up 5 bases and J gave up 4 bases, with 17 bases separating them. In nucleotides, the CDR3 is TGTGCCAGTAGTGTCCCACAGGGTGTAACCTATGGCTACACCTTC. Its protein product is CASSVPQGVTYGYTF.

This clone was observed a few times. Other DNA sequences from this sample encode an identical CDR3 as well. The chain is built from TRBV6-6 and TRBJ2-7, with 10 positions matching TRBD1. This CDR3 has 15 amino acids. V lost 5 bases and J lost 5; bases outside the gene matches: 9. CDR1 is MNHNY, CDR2 SVGAGI, per germline (reference sequence). The CDR3 region has the DNA TGTGCCAGCAGTGGGCGACAGGGGGCTACAAACGAGCAGTACTTC. Translation gives CASSGRQGATNEQYF.

The genes are TRBV7-3 and TRBJ2-1, with 11 bases lining up with TRBD2. Germline V gene data show CDR1 as SGHTA and CDR2 as FQGTGA. The ends lost 5 bases at V and 5 bases at J; junction bases unmatched: 5. The CDR3 has 15 residues. The CDR3: CASSPPGLADNEQFF. DNA for the CDR3: TGTGCCAGCAGCCCACCGGGACTAGCGGACAATGAGCAGTTCTTC.

This clone was observed a handful of times. This chain uses TRBV15 with TRBJ1-2, with D perhaps matching TRBD1 (6 bases). Trimming removed 2 bases from V and 8 bases from J, with 18 bases in between. The CDR3 covers 15 residues. Germline CDR1 is LNHNV and CDR2 is YYDKDF (reference sequence). In DNA form, the CDR3 reads TGTGCCACCAGCAGAAATACGAACAGGGAAGGCGGCTACACCTTC. It is translated as CATSRNTNREGGYTF.

The chain employs TRBV30 and TRBJ1-5; D is unresolved. This CDR3 has 12 amino acids. V lost 1 base, J lost 9 bases, and 10 bases lay in between. CDR1 GTSNPN and CDR2 SVGIG come from the germline V gene (reference sequence). In nucleotides, the CDR3 is TGTGCCTGGAGTGCGGGTTCCGGGCCCCAGCATTTT. It specifies CAWSAGSGPQHF.

The chain employs TRBV10-3 and TRBJ1-1, with 9 bases lining up with TRBD1. Germline V gene sequence: CDR1 ENHRY, CDR2 SYGVKD. J was trimmed by 3 bases and V by 7 bases; bases with no gene match: 6. The CDR3 is 14 residues long. DNA of the CDR3: TGTGCCATCATCAAACAGGGGGCCGACACTGAAGCTTTCTTT. Translated, it gives CAIIKQGADTEAFF.

This clone was picked up a small number of times. The rearrangement uses TRBV4-3 and TRBJ1-1, with TRBD1 matching over 8 bases. The CDR3 length is 16 residues. Trimming at V came to 3 bases and at J to 6 bases, leaving 12 bases not matched to a gene. In germline, CDR1 is LGHNA, CDR2 YSLEER. Here the CDR3 DNA reads TGCGCCAGCAGCCAGGGGTTCAGGGGGCGATACGCTGAAGCTTTCTTT. It translates to CASSQGFRGRYAEAFF.

This clone turned up a few times. The CDR3 DNA sequence: TGTGCCAGCAGTTACACAGGGCTCGGTGGCTACACCTTC. Translating it yields CASSYTGLGGYTF. V usage is TRBV6-5 and J usage is TRBJ1-2; perhaps TRBD1 as D (6 bases). Trimming stripped 2 bases from V and 7 bases from J, with 11 bases between. The CDR3 contains 13 residues. The germline CDR1 and CDR2 sequences are MNHEY and SVGAGI.

The chain couples TRBV27 to TRBJ2-3, with a possible D match to TRBD1 (7 bases). CDR1 MNHEY and CDR2 SMNVEV come from the germline V gene (reference sequence). This CDR3 spans 14 amino acids. V was trimmed by 6 bases and J by 5 bases, leaving 15 bases between them. Here the CDR3 reads CASRGWRGLDTQYF. Here the CDR3 DNA reads TGTGCCAGCAGGGGTTGGAGGGGGCTAGATACGCAGTATTTT.

The V gene is TRBV10-3, the J gene TRBJ1-2; TRBD1 matches at 7 bases. The CDR3 has 13 amino acids. The V segment lost 10 bases and the J segment 5 bases; nucleotides outside the gene matches: 10. Germline-derived CDR1 and CDR2 are ENHRY and SYGVKD. The CDR3 here is CATETGARYGYTF. The CDR3 DNA reads as TGTGCCACCGAAACAGGGGCGCGGTATGGCTACACCTTC.

This clone was observed a few times. The chain uses TRBV7-9 and TRBJ2-7, with D possibly being TRBD1 (6 bases). The CDR3 is 13 residues long. Deletions cut 8 bases from V and 1 base from J, with 12 bases between. CDR1 is SEHNR and CDR2 is FQNEAQ in the germline V gene (reference sequence). The CDR3 bases are TGTGCCAGCCGGAGAGGGACATCCTACGAGCAGTACTTC. It specifies CASRRGTSYEQYF. The full variable domain, rest sourced from reference TRBV7-9 and TRBJ2-7, is DTGVSQNPRHKITKRGQNVTFRCDPISEHNRLYWYRQTLGQGPEFLTYFQNEAQLEKSRLLSDRFSAERPKGSFSTLEIQRTEQGDSAMYLCASRRGTSYEQYFGPGTRLTVT.

This clone came up a few times. V usage is TRBV9 and J usage is TRBJ2-2; TRBD2 is a possible D gene (7 bases). The CDR3 has 16 residues. CDR1 SGDLS and CDR2 YYNGEE come from the germline V gene. The V end lost 1 base, the J end lost 7 bases, and 17 bases lay between the germline ends. The CDR3 reads CASSVKGGTQVGELFF. The CDR3 coding sequence is TGTGCCAGCAGCGTAAAGGGGGGGACCCAGGTCGGGGAGCTGTTTTTT.

The chain carries TRBV10-2 and TRBJ2-1, with 14 bases matching TRBD2. CDR3 size: 16 residues. Per the germline V gene, CDR1 is WSHSY and CDR2 is SAAADI. After removal of 7 bases from V and 6 bases from J, the junction contained 8 bases not matched to a gene. The DNA for the CDR3 is TGCGCCAGCAACCGACTAGCGGGGGGGTTGGGCAATGAGCAGTTCTTC. Protein sequence: CASNRLAGGLGNEQFF.

This clone appeared a few times. V is TRBV6-1 and J is TRBJ2-2; 11 bases are shared with TRBD1. The V segment lost 6 bases and the J segment 6 bases; nucleotides outside the gene matches: 9. Germline CDR1 reads MNHNS; CDR2 reads SASEGT. CDR3 length: 16 amino acids. CDR3 nucleotides: TGTGCCAGCAGGGAACAACCGGGACAGGGGGCCGGGGAGCTGTTTTTT. This encodes CASREQPGQGAGELFF.

The chain joins TRBV5-4 to TRBJ1-2; D not certain. The CDR3 consists of 14 residues. Per germline, CDR1 SGHNT and CDR2 YYREEE (reference sequence). The V and J ends lost 5 bases and 5 bases respectively, with 16 bases between them. CDR3 coding DNA: TGTGCCAGCAGATCCGACGGTTTCGGGTATGGCTACACCTTC. Protein product: CASRSDGFGYGYTF.

Points on this clone: This sample also contains other DNA sequences that code for the same CDR3. The rearrangement uses TRBV5-1 and TRBJ1-6; no clear D gene. Germline V gene data show CDR1 as SGHRS and CDR2 as YFSETQ. With 2 bases removed from V and 1 base from J, the gap between germline ends came to 10 bases. This CDR3 is 16 amino acids long. CDR3 coding DNA: TGCGCCAGCAGCTTCGAGGAGGCATCCTATAATTCACCCCTCCACTTT. Amino acid sequence: CASSFEEASYNSPLHF.

The V gene is TRBV30, the J gene TRBJ2-1; 12 nucleotides align to TRBD2. The CDR3 spans 14 residues. V was clipped by 5 bases and J by 4 bases; unmatched bases: 3. Germline V CDR1 and CDR2: GTSNPN, SVGIG (reference sequence). CDR3 DNA sequence: TGTGCCTGGCAGACTAGCGGGAGATACAATGAGCAGTTCTTC. Protein sequence: CAWQTSGRYNEQFF. Drawing the rest from reference TRBV30 and TRBJ2-1, the complete variable domain is SQTIHQWPATLVQPVGSPLSLECTVEGTSNPNLYWYRQAAGRGLQLLFYSVGIGQISSEVPQNLSASRPQDRQFILSSKKLLLSDSGFYLCAWQTSGRYNEQFFGPGTRLTVL.

The J gene is TRBJ1-6, the V gene TRBV5-6, with D hard to call. With 4 bases removed from V and 7 bases from J, the gap between germline ends came to 15 bases. CDR1 SGHDT and CDR2 YYEEEE come from the germline V gene. This CDR3 is built from 15 residues. As DNA, the CDR3 is TGTGCCAGCAGCGTGAATGTCCGTGAGAATTCACCCCTCCACTTT. Protein product: CASSVNVRENSPLHF.